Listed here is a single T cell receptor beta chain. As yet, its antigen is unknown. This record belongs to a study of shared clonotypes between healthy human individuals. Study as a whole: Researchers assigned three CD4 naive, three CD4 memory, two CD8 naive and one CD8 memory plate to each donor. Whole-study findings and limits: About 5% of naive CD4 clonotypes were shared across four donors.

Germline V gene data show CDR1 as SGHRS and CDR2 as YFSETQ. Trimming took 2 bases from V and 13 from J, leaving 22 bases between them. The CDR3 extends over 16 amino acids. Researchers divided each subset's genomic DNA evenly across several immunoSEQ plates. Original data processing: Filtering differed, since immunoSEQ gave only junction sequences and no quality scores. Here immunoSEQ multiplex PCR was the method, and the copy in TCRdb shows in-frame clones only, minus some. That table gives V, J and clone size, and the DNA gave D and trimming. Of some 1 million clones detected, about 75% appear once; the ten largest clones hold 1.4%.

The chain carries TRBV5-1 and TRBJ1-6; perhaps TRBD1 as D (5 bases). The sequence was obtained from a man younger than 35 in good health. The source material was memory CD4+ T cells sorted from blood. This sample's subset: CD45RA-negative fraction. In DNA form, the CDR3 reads TGCGCCAGCAGCTTAAGGGGACCGCGGGTCGGGGATCCCCTCCACTTT. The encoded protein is CASSLRGPRVGDPLHF.